Sequencing of this TCR beta chain was carried out in a study of T cell responses to AZD1222 COVID-19 vaccine. TCRdb keeps only in-frame clones here, not all; method: immunoSEQ multiplex PCR. This sample has approximately 83,000 clones; over 80% occur once, and the top ten carry 3.5% to 5%. The origin of this receptor is an adult in good health. The source material was peripheral blood, sampled on day 0 of MenACWY control vaccination.

The chain's CDR3 is CASSLGNSGSTDTQYF. CDR3 sequence (DNA): TGCGCCAGCAGCTTGGGTAATAGCGGGAGCACAGATACGCAGTATTTT. This chain uses TRBV5-1 with TRBJ2-3, with 7 bases lining up with TRBD2. The CDR3 extends over 16 amino acids. V was clipped by 0 bases and J by 0 bases; unmatched bases: 4. Germline V gives CDR1 SGHRS, CDR2 YFSETQ.